These 29 T cell receptor beta chains originate from one sample sequenced in a study of control samples from healthy donors and cancer patients. This table comes from immunoSEQ multiplex PCR, and its TCRdb copy is limited to in-frame clones, with some not included. The sample includes roughly 190,000 clones, about 90% of them seen just once. Sequencing was carried out using blood. These TCRs come from a man aged 25 to 40 in good health.

The V and J genes are TRBV4-1 and TRBJ1-6, with D possibly TRBD1 on 6 matching bases. This CDR3 is built from 16 residues. Looked up from germline, CDR1 is MGHRA and CDR2 is YSYEKL. Trimming took off 5 bases at V and 0 bases at J, with 11 bases between the two ends. The CDR3 region has the DNA TGCGCCAGCAGCAGGGGGGCGAGCTCCTATAATTCACCCCTCCACTTT. Translating gives CASSRGASSYNSPLHF.

The chain employs TRBV3-1 (or the pseudogene TRBV3-2) and TRBJ1-1, with TRBD1 as a possible D gene (5 bases). This CDR3 has 13 residues. The V and J ends lost 4 bases and 7 bases respectively, with 13 bases between them. Germline-derived CDR1 and CDR2 are LGHDT and YNNKEL (reference sequence). This CDR3 reads CASSPLQGLEAFF. CDR3 bases: TGTGCCAGCAGCCCCCTCCAGGGCCTTGAAGCTTTCTTT.

This clone showed up just once. CDR3 in amino acids: CASSAGTGGFFSGELFF. Written as DNA, the CDR3 is TGTGCCTCGTCGGCCGGGACAGGGGGCTTTTTTTCCGGGGAGCTGTTTTTT. The chain recombines TRBV27 with TRBJ2-2; 12 bases match TRBD1. The J segment lost 6 bases and the V segment lost 11 bases, leaving 16 bases of the junction unmatched. CDR1 is MNHEY, CDR2 SMNVEV, per germline (reference sequence). CDR3 size: 17 residues.

The gene calls are TRBV28 and TRBJ1-4, with 7 positions matching TRBD1. The V gene's germline CDR1 is MDHEN and CDR2 SYDVKM. The CDR3 extends over 15 amino acids. V lost 2 bases to trimming and J lost 6 bases; unmatched junction nucleotides: 6. The CDR3 reads CASSLGGRGDEKLFF. The CDR3 coding sequence is TGTGCCAGCAGTTTAGGGGGCAGGGGGGATGAAAAACTGTTTTTT.

This clone was observed a single time. The genes are TRBV6-4 and TRBJ1-1, with a tentative D call TRBD1 (6 bases). This CDR3 is 13 amino acids long. The V end was cut by 0 bases, the J end by 5 bases, with 7 bases between. The germline V gene has CDR1 MRHNA and CDR2 SNTAGT. The CDR3: CASSDSRGTEAFF. Here the CDR3 DNA reads TGTGCCAGCAGTGACTCGAGGGGGACTGAAGCTTTCTTT.

V gene TRBV7-9 combines with J gene TRBJ2-7, with TRBD1 identical over 8 bases. Germline V gene data show CDR1 as SEHNR and CDR2 as FQNEAQ (reference sequence). Unmatched junction bases numbered 7, after V lost 4 bases and J lost 2 bases. This CDR3 spans 15 amino acids. In DNA form, the CDR3 reads TGTGCCAGCAGCTCCCCCGGGACAGGAGCCTACGAGCAGTACTTC. Translated, it gives CASSSPGTGAYEQYF.

The chain has TRBV6-5 and TRBJ1-6; possibly TRBD1 for D (6 bases). Trimming left V 6 bases short and J 6 bases short, with 15 bases between. From germline, CDR1 is MNHEY and CDR2 SVGAGI. CDR3 length equals 15 residues. The CDR3 coding sequence is TGTGCCAGCAGACCTCCAGGGGCCCTTAATTCACCCCTCCACTTT. Its translation: CASRPPGALNSPLHF.

V gene TRBV7-9 combines with J gene TRBJ2-7, with D hard to call. There are 14 residues in the CDR3. Trimming left V 5 bases short and J 5 bases short, with 16 bases between. The germline CDR1 and CDR2 sequences are SEHNR and FQNEAQ (reference sequence). The CDR3 reads CASSRGPLDDEQYF. For the CDR3, the DNA is TGTGCCAGCAGCCGAGGTCCTTTGGACGACGAGCAGTACTTC.

The V call is TRBV6-2 or TRBV6-3, the J call TRBJ1-6; TRBD1 aligns across 7 bases. From germline, CDR1 is MNHEY and CDR2 SVGEGT. The V segment lost 5 bases and the J segment 10 bases; nucleotides outside the gene matches: 8. This CDR3 region has 14 residues. The CDR3 loop is CASSGTVRVSPLHF. DNA of the CDR3: TGTGCCAGCAGTGGGACAGTTCGAGTGTCACCCCTCCACTTT.

The CDR3 protein is CATSDLRTGWGTDTQYF. In DNA form, the CDR3 reads TGTGCCACCAGTGATTTGCGGACAGGCTGGGGCACAGATACGCAGTATTTT. The chain recombines TRBV24-1 with TRBJ2-3, with 7 bases fitting TRBD1. In germline, CDR1 is KGHDR, CDR2 SFDVKD. The CDR3 length is 17 residues. The trim removed 0 bases at V and 1 base at J, leaving 6 bases unmatched.

The chain couples TRBV27 to TRBJ2-3, with 7 bases identical to TRBD1. This CDR3 has 12 residues. Germline CDR1 MNHEY, CDR2 SMNVEV (reference sequence). The CDR3 loop reads CAVQGTTDTQYF. DNA of the CDR3: TGTGCGGTACAGGGGACCACAGATACGCAGTATTTT.

This CDR3 reads CASSLDRGHSPLHF. The CDR3 DNA sequence: TGTGCCAGCAGCTTGGACAGGGGGCATTCACCCCTCCACTTT. The chain combines TRBV5-4 with TRBJ1-6; TRBD1 aligns across 9 bases. The CDR3 spans 14 residues. CDR1 and CDR2 from the germline V gene are SGHNT and YYREEE (reference sequence). V lost 0 bases to trimming and J lost 8 bases; unmatched junction nucleotides: 0.

This rearrangement joins TRBV6-1 to TRBJ1-2; D call uncertain. The CDR3 length is 15 residues. Germline values: CDR1 MNHNS, CDR2 SASEGT. Deletions cut 0 bases from V and 0 bases from J, with 8 bases between. CDR3 bases: TGTGCCAGCAGTGAAGCTTATACAACTAACTATGGCTACACCTTC. It yields the protein CASSEAYTTNYGYTF.

This chain joins TRBV5-1 and TRBJ1-2; tentative D call: TRBD1 (5 bases). Germline-derived CDR1 and CDR2 are SGHRS and YFSETQ. V shed 2 bases and J shed 9 bases, with 17 bases lying between them. The CDR3 is made up of 14 amino acids. The CDR3 coding sequence is TGCGCCAGCAGCTTTCGCCGGGACGGCTCCAGCTACACCTTC. This sequence encodes CASSFRRDGSSYTF.

The rearrangement joins TRBV18 to TRBJ2-6; D uncertain. CDR1 and CDR2 from the germline V gene are KGHSH and LQKENI. CDR3 length: 16 residues. The V end was cut by 2 bases, the J end by 0 bases, with 8 bases between. The CDR3 bases are TGTGCCAGCTCACCAAATCGTGGCTCTGGGGCCAACGTCCTGACTTTC. Its translation is CASSPNRGSGANVLTF.

This clone came up once. This chain connects TRBV27 to TRBJ1-1; D perhaps matches TRBD1 (5 bases). V was cut by 8 bases and J by 4 bases, with 20 bases left in between. This CDR3 region has 15 residues. The germline V gene has CDR1 MNHEY and CDR2 SMNVEV (reference sequence). CDR3 protein: CASGSFAGGITEAFF. CDR3 in DNA: TGTGCCAGCGGTAGTTTCGCCGGGGGGATCACTGAAGCTTTCTTT.

V usage is TRBV19 and J usage is TRBJ2-1, with 9 bases lining up with TRBD2. V gave up 2 bases and J gave up 8 bases; unmatched junction bases: 10. Germline assignment: CDR1 LNHDA and CDR2 SQIVND (reference sequence). The CDR3 spans 16 residues. The CDR3 sequence: CASSIFGGSGGHEQFF. The CDR3 nucleotides are TGTGCCAGTAGTATATTCGGTGGTAGCGGGGGCCATGAGCAGTTCTTC.

The J gene is TRBJ2-1, the V gene TRBV9; D is unclear. Trimming took off 3 bases at V and 4 bases at J, with 11 bases between the two ends. Germline CDR1 is SGDLS and CDR2 is YYNGEE. The CDR3 is made up of 14 amino acids. The CDR3 DNA reads as TGTGCCAGCAGCGCCCCGGGCATATACAATGAGCAGTTCTTC. Translating gives CASSAPGIYNEQFF.

The chain combines TRBV6-5 with TRBJ2-7, with D perhaps matching TRBD2 (6 bases). The CDR3 contains 14 residues. Germline CDR1 reads MNHEY; CDR2 reads SVGAGI. V lost 8 bases to trimming and J lost 3 bases, with 17 bases between them. In DNA, the CDR3 is TGTGCCAGCTCCTCCGGTGCGCGGGACTACGAGCAGTACTTC. It encodes CASSSGARDYEQYF.

This clone was counted once. CDR3 bases: TGTGCCTGGAGTCCCACGACAGGGCGGGAGTATGGCTACACCTTC. It yields the protein CAWSPTTGREYGYTF. The V gene is TRBV30, the J gene TRBJ1-2; 7 bases are a match to TRBD1. V lost 2 bases to trimming and J lost 5 bases; unmatched junction nucleotides: 11. The germline V gene encodes CDR1 GTSNPN and CDR2 SVGIG (reference sequence). There are 15 residues in the CDR3.

The V and J genes are TRBV5-1 and TRBJ2-1, with TRBD2 matching over 14 bases. This CDR3 contains 20 residues. Germline V gene data show CDR1 as SGHRS and CDR2 as YFSETQ. The V gene end was trimmed by 4 bases and the J gene end by 0 bases; junction bases not matched to a gene: 12. The CDR3 sequence: CASSPRTSGGLSSSYNEQFF. Here the CDR3 DNA reads TGCGCCAGCAGCCCGCGGACTAGCGGGGGGTTATCGAGCTCCTACAATGAGCAGTTCTTC.

This chain links TRBV7-9 with TRBJ1-1; unclear D gene. The length of the CDR3 is 14 residues. The germline V gene has CDR1 SEHNR and CDR2 FQNEAQ (reference sequence). V was trimmed by 5 bases and J by 0 bases, leaving 10 bases between them. CDR3: CASSTGRVNTEAFF. The DNA of the CDR3 is TGTGCCAGCAGCACGGGGAGGGTGAACACTGAAGCTTTCTTT.

The chain links TRBV15 to TRBJ2-1; D gene ambiguous. Per germline, CDR1 LNHNV and CDR2 YYDKDF (reference sequence). This CDR3 spans 15 amino acids. Trimming shortened V by 0 bases and J by 4 bases, and 10 bases separated the two germline ends. The CDR3 is CATSRETSRYNEQFF. CDR3 coding DNA: TGTGCCACCAGCAGAGAGACGTCACGTTACAATGAGCAGTTCTTC. Looking up the rest from reference TRBV15 and TRBJ2-1 gives the full variable domain: DAMVIQNPRYQVTQFGKPVTLSCSQTLNHNVMYWYQQKSSQAPKLLFHYYDKDFNNEADTPDNFQSRRPNTSFCFLDIRSPGLGDTAMYLCATSRETSRYNEQFFGPGTRLTVL.

In DNA form, the CDR3 reads TGTGCCAGCACCCGGGACCCGACAGGGGAACGGAGCAATCAGCCCCAGCATTTT. Translated: CASTRDPTGERSNQPQHF. The chain couples TRBV21-1 to TRBJ1-5; the table's D gene call, TRBD1, was not cross checked with the DNA. TRBV21-1 is given as a pseudogene. The CDR3 extends over 18 amino acids.

The chain is built from TRBV19 and TRBJ1-1, with 7 bases that match TRBD1. CDR3 size: 14 residues. Germline CDR1 reads LNHDA; CDR2 reads SQIVND (reference sequence). V lost 7 bases and J lost 4; bases outside the gene matches: 9. The CDR3 sequence: CASTSDRSFTEAFF. For the CDR3, the DNA is TGTGCCAGTACCTCGGACAGGAGTTTCACTGAAGCTTTCTTT.

The V and J genes are TRBV7-8 and TRBJ2-7; D perhaps matches TRBD1 (7 bases). Trimming pared 5 bases from V and 4 bases from J, leaving 18 bases between. CDR1 is SGHVS and CDR2 is FQNEAQ in the germline V gene. The CDR3 is 15 residues long. DNA for the CDR3: TGTGCCAGCAGCCCTAACAGGGGAAGCGGGTACGAGCAGTACTTC. This gives the protein CASSPNRGSGYEQYF. The full variable domain, its missing parts supplied by reference TRBV7-8 and TRBJ2-7, is GAGVSQSPRYKVAKRGQDVALRCDPISGHVSLFWYQQALGQGPEFLTYFQNEAQLDKSGLPSDRFFAERPEGSVSTLKIQRTQQEDSAVYLCASSPNRGSGYEQYFGPGTRLTVT.

The sample holds a few counts of this clone. The chain joins TRBV4-1 to TRBJ1-5; maybe TRBD1 (5 bases). V gave up 0 bases and J gave up 12 bases, with 18 bases separating them. Germline CDR1 MGHRA, CDR2 YSYEKL. The CDR3 has 15 amino acids. The CDR3 DNA follows: TGCGCCAGCAGCCAAGATAGACGGGGCGCGGGAGTCCAGCATTTT. This codes for CASSQDRRGAGVQHF.

The V call is TRBV7-8, the J call TRBJ1-1; the D gene is possibly TRBD1 (5 bases). The CDR3 totals 16 residues. V shed 1 base and J shed 4 bases, with 16 bases lying between them. Per the germline V gene, CDR1 is SGHVS and CDR2 is FQNEAQ. CDR3 region: CASSLDDRLGFTEAFF. As DNA, the CDR3 is TGTGCCAGCAGCTTAGACGACAGACTAGGGTTCACTGAAGCTTTCTTT. The variable domain in full, completed from reference TRBV7-8 and TRBJ1-1, reads GAGVSQSPRYKVAKRGQDVALRCDPISGHVSLFWYQQALGQGPEFLTYFQNEAQLDKSGLPSDRFFAERPEGSVSTLKIQRTQQEDSAVYLCASSLDDRLGFTEAFFGQGTRLTVV.

This clone has at least ten counts. This chain links TRBV7-9 with TRBJ1-6, with 9 bases matching TRBD1. The CDR3 runs to 16 residues. Germline lookup yields CDR1 SEHNR and CDR2 FQNEAQ (reference sequence). Trimming took 2 bases from V and 10 from J; bases not matched to a gene: 9. The CDR3 bases are TGTGCCAGCAGCTTATCAGGGGGACAGGGCCGCTCACCCCTCCACTTT. Translating it yields CASSLSGGQGRSPLHF.